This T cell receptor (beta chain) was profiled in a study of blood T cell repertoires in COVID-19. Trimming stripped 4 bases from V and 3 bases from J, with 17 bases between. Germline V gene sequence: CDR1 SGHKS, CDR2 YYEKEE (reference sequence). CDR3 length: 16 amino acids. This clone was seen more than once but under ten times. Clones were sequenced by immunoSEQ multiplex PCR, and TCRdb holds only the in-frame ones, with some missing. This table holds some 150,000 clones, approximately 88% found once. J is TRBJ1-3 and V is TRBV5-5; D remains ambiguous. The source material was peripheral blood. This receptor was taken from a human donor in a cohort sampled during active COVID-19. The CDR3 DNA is TGTGCCAGCAGCAAACGTGCTCTTTTAGATGGAAACACCATATATTTT. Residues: CASSKRALLDGNTIYF.